Following are 27 T cell receptor beta chains from one sample sequenced in a study of T cells in Graves' hyperthyroidism and ophthalmopathy (dated by TCRdb to about 2019). The library was obtained by multiplex PCR. Data came from an Illumina HiSeq 2000. The TCR beta CDR3 regions were amplified from RNA transcripts. For the first round of RT-PCR on the TCR CDR3, the HTBI primer set was used together with the Qiagen OneStep RT-PCR kit. The public sequencing data were trimmed at Q25 with fastp and processed into clonotypes with MiXCR by TCRdb, which kept only in-frame beta chains. Every distinct CDR3 protein forms one entry, paired with its most common genes and DNA. The sample profile shows around 190,000 distinct CDR3 sequences; 17% of them were found once. The top ten clones comprise 25% to 35% of the sample. Sample: blood. Receptor source: a woman aged 45 to 65 with Graves' hyperthyroidism.

The genes are TRBV28 and TRBJ2-4, with TRBD2 matching 7 bases. With 5 bases clipped from V and 1 base from J, the junction kept 8 bases outside the gene matches. Germline CDR1 reads MDHEN; CDR2 reads SYDVKM. The CDR3 covers 16 residues. The CDR3 nucleotides are TGTGCCAGCAGTAAACCGGGACTAAGGGCCAAAAACATTCAGTACTTC. This encodes CASSKPGLRAKNIQYF.

Details on this clonotype: This sequence may be a read error, since a much larger clone differs from it by one base. The gene calls are TRBV7-9 and TRBJ1-1; 7 nucleotides agree with TRBD1. The CDR3 is 15 amino acids. Germline V lookup: CDR1 SEHNR, CDR2 FQNEAQ (reference sequence). DNA of the CDR3: TGTGCCGGCAGCTTCCTCGGAGGGGGCGGCACTGAAGCTTTCTTT. Amino acid sequence: CAGSFLGGGGTEAFF.

As to this clonotype: A clone one base away is much larger, so this may be a read error. Written as DNA, the CDR3 is TGTGCCAGCAGTTTATCCGGGACATATATCTCTAGAAACACCATATATTTT. Encoded protein: CASSLSGTYISRNTIYF. V and J are TRBV28 and TRBJ1-3; a possible D gene is TRBD1 (6 bases). There are 17 residues in the CDR3. Germline CDR1 reads MDHEN; CDR2 reads SYDVKM.

This clonotype occurred a few times. This sequence joins TRBV4-2 and TRBJ2-1, with D unclear. Trimming shortened V by 4 bases and J by 10 bases, and 11 bases separated the two germline ends. Germline CDR1 LGHNA, CDR2 YNFKEQ. The CDR3 extends over 12 amino acids. Here the CDR3 DNA reads TGTGCCAGCAGCCGCCTTCTAGGGGAGCAGTTCTTC. Its translation: CASSRLLGEQFF.

This clonotype has only a few counts. The chain employs TRBV7-9 and TRBJ2-7, with D uncertain. From germline, CDR1 is SEHNR and CDR2 FQNEAQ (reference sequence). The CDR3 contains 12 residues. The V and J ends lost 4 bases and 7 bases respectively, with 11 bases between them. The DNA for the CDR3 is TGTGCCAGCAGCTCCCCCCTTTGGGAGCAGTACTTC. Translating gives CASSSPLWEQYF.

This clonotype was seen many times. The CDR3 DNA sequence: TGTGCCAGTAGTATGAGGCAGGGACGTGAAAAACTGTTTTTT. Translated: CASSMRQGREKLFF. V usage is TRBV19 and J usage is TRBJ1-4; TRBD1 is a possible D gene (5 bases). The germline V and J ends were trimmed by 3 bases and 7 bases, with 12 bases remaining between them. Germline V lookup: CDR1 LNHDA, CDR2 SQIVND (reference sequence). The CDR3 sequence is 14 residues long.

This clonotype showed up many times. This chain links TRBV28 with TRBJ2-7; D perhaps matches TRBD2 (5 bases). The CDR3 has 14 amino acids. Germline V lookup: CDR1 MDHEN, CDR2 SYDVKM. Trimming left V 3 bases short and J 4 bases short, with 13 bases between. The CDR3 here is CASSFLGSPYEQYF. In nucleotides, the CDR3 is TGTGCCAGCAGTTTTCTTGGGAGCCCATACGAGCAGTACTTC.

This clonotype was counted ten times or more. The chain couples TRBV20-1 to TRBJ2-1; 10 positions agree with TRBD2. CDR1 and CDR2 (germline): DFQATT, SNEGSKA (reference sequence). The ends lost 1 base at V and 1 base at J; junction bases unmatched: 4. The CDR3 consists of 16 residues. In nucleotides, the CDR3 is TGCAGTGCTAGAGTAGGGACTAGCGTATCCTACAATGAGCAGTTCTTC. Protein: CSARVGTSVSYNEQFF.

This clonotype was seen at least ten times. The chain employs TRBV2 and TRBJ1-5, with 7 bases matching TRBD1. V lost 6 bases, J lost 4 bases, and 9 bases stayed unmatched. The germline V gene has CDR1 SNHLY and CDR2 FYNNEI. This CDR3 region has 15 residues. The CDR3 sequence: CASRRGPIPNQPQHF. In nucleotides, the CDR3 is TGTGCCAGCAGGAGGGGGCCGATTCCGAATCAGCCCCAGCATTTT.

This clonotype was observed at least ten times. The chain uses TRBV28 and TRBJ2-2, with D possibly TRBD1 on 6 matching bases. The germline gives CDR1 MDHEN, CDR2 SYDVKM. The length of the CDR3 is 13 residues. The V gene lost 11 bases and the J gene lost 0 bases, with 10 bases spanning the gap. Written as DNA, the CDR3 is TGTGCCCTCAGGGACACGAACACCGGGGAGCTGTTTTTT. It yields the protein CALRDTNTGELFF.

At least ten counts were recorded for this clonotype. The chain carries TRBV6-5 and TRBJ2-5; D may be TRBD1 (5 bases). The CDR3 spans 18 residues. CDR1 is MNHEY, CDR2 SVGAGI, per germline. V shed 2 bases and J shed 4 bases, with 23 bases lying between them. The CDR3 sequence: CASSYRQGWGTVGETQYF. As DNA, the CDR3 is TGTGCCAGCAGTTACCGGCAGGGATGGGGTACAGTGGGAGAGACCCAGTACTTC.

The chain links TRBV12-3 or TRBV12-4 to TRBJ1-1, with D unresolved. This CDR3 contains 15 residues. Trimming took off 3 bases at V and 1 base at J, with 12 bases between the two ends. The CDR3 nucleotides are TGTGCCAGCAGTTTTCTGGCGACCGGGAACACTGAAGCTTTCTTT. As protein: CASSFLATGNTEAFF.

This clonotype was recorded at least ten times. V gene TRBV10-3 combines with J gene TRBJ2-3, with D perhaps matching TRBD1 or TRBD2 (5 bases each). This CDR3 is built from 13 residues. CDR1 is ENHRY, CDR2 SYGVKD, per germline. The V end lost 3 bases, the J end lost 5 bases, and 9 bases lay between the germline ends. In DNA, the CDR3 is TGTGCCATCAGTGATATGGGGGTAGATACGCAGTATTTT. Its translation: CAISDMGVDTQYF.

CDR3 in amino acids: CASSRGGTFNQPQHF. The CDR3 nucleotides are TGTGCCAGCAGCCGAGGGGGGACATTCAATCAGCCCCAGCATTTT. This chain joins TRBV5-6 and TRBJ1-5; TRBD1 is a possible D gene (6 bases). Trimming pared 4 bases from V and 3 bases from J, leaving 14 bases between. This CDR3 has 15 amino acids. Looked up from germline, CDR1 is SGHDT and CDR2 is YYEEEE.

This clonotype showed up just once. A single base separates this from a much larger clone, so it may be a read error. The chain uses TRBV28 and TRBJ2-1; 7 bases line up with TRBD1. V was clipped by 5 bases and J by 4 bases; unmatched bases: 5. The germline CDR1 and CDR2 sequences are MDHEN and SYDVKM. The CDR3 is 14 amino acids. In DNA form, the CDR3 reads TGTGCCAGCAGTCCTCCGGACAGGTACAATGAGCAGTTCTTC. Residues: CASSPPDRYNEQFF.

The chain links TRBV19 to TRBJ1-5; tentative D call: TRBD1 (6 bases). Per the germline V gene, CDR1 is LNHDA and CDR2 is SQIVND (reference sequence). The length of the CDR3 is 15 residues. Trimming took off 8 bases at V and 3 bases at J, with 17 bases between the two ends. The CDR3: CASQGSRTVNQPQHF. CDR3 nucleotide sequence: TGTGCCAGTCAAGGAAGTAGGACAGTCAATCAGCCCCAGCATTTT.

This clonotype was recorded a few times. One junction end disagrees with the germline gene, perhaps due to a read error. This rearrangement joins TRBV27 to TRBJ1-1; a possible D gene is TRBD1 (5 bases). The CDR3 length is 13 residues. CDR1 MNHEY and CDR2 SMNVEV come from the germline V gene (reference sequence). The CDR3 DNA is TGTGTCAGCAGTCTCGGGACGGACACTGAAGCTTTCTTT. It encodes CVSSLGTDTEAFF.

Points on this clonotype: Being one base from a much bigger clone, this may be a read error. The V gene is TRBV18, the J gene TRBJ2-7; the match to TRBD2 covers 9 bases. This CDR3 is 15 amino acids long. After removal of 3 bases from V and 5 bases from J, the junction contained 8 bases not matched to a gene. The germline V gene encodes CDR1 KGHSH and CDR2 LQKENI. The CDR3 sequence: CASSPDSGGTHEQYF. CDR3 DNA: TGTGCCAGCTCACCGGATAGCGGGGGTACCCACGAGCAGTACTTC.

This clonotype was counted a single time. This chain joins TRBV28 and TRBJ2-7; 8 bases are a match to TRBD1. Germline V gene lookup returns CDR1 MDHEN and CDR2 SYDVKM. Germline trimming cut 6 bases from V and 0 bases from J; bases unmatched to any gene: 7. This CDR3 is built from 15 residues. This CDR3 is CASSIGTGHSYEQYF. CDR3 sequence (DNA): TGTGCCAGCAGCATAGGGACAGGCCACTCCTACGAGCAGTACTTC.

This clonotype has at least ten counts. The chain links TRBV7-2 to TRBJ2-1; D might be TRBD1 (6 bases). The germline V gene encodes CDR1 SGHTA and CDR2 FQGNSA. The CDR3 has 15 residues. The V end was cut by 4 bases, the J end by 1 base, with 11 bases between. CDR3 nucleotides: TGTGCCAGCAGCTCTTTAAGGGGGTCCTACAATGAGCAGTTCTTC. Translating gives CASSSLRGSYNEQFF.

This clonotype turned up a few times. The J gene is TRBJ1-3, the V gene TRBV28, with D unclear. Germline CDR1 MDHEN, CDR2 SYDVKM. CDR3 length: 15 residues. V lost 6 bases and J lost 4, with 16 bases in between. This CDR3 is CASRRTPRTGNTIYF. For the CDR3, the DNA is TGTGCCAGCAGAAGAACACCCAGGACCGGAAACACCATATATTTT. Variable domain in full (rest from reference TRBV28 and TRBJ1-3): DVKVTQSSRYLVKRTGEKVFLECVQDMDHENMFWYRQDPGLGLRLIYFSYDVKMKEKGDIPEGYSVSREKKERFSLILESASTNQTSMYLCASRRTPRTGNTIYFGEGSWLTVV.

Turning to this clonotype: A read error may produce the germline difference seen at one junction end. The chain recombines TRBV7-2 with TRBJ2-6; D may correspond to TRBD1 or TRBD2 (5 bases each). The CDR3 consists of 17 residues. Germline V gives CDR1 SGHTA, CDR2 FQGNSA. This chain's CDR3 is CASSLGGGSSGANVLTF. As DNA, the CDR3 is TGTGCCAGCAGTTTAGGTGGGGGAAGCTCTGGGGCCAACGTCCTGACTTTC.

This clonotype was detected ten times or more. The chain employs TRBV27 and TRBJ1-1; 7 bases align to TRBD1. The CDR3 consists of 13 residues. The J segment lost 4 bases and the V segment lost 4 bases, leaving 3 bases of the junction unmatched. Germline CDR1 MNHEY, CDR2 SMNVEV (reference sequence). The CDR3 sequence: CASSYDRVTEAFF. In nucleotides, the CDR3 is TGTGCCAGCAGTTATGACAGGGTCACTGAAGCTTTCTTT.

This clonotype occurred many times. The rearrangement joins TRBV3-1 to TRBJ2-3; 11 bases line up with TRBD2. V lost 6 bases, J lost 3 bases, and 8 bases stayed unmatched. This CDR3 comprises 16 residues. The germline CDR1 and CDR2 sequences are LGHDT and YNNKEL (reference sequence). CDR3 nucleotide sequence: TGTGCCAGCAGTCATTTGACTAGCGGGGAGACAGATACGCAGTATTTT. Encoded protein: CASSHLTSGETDTQYF.

This clonotype was counted at least ten times. The chain has TRBV9 and TRBJ2-7, with 9 nucleotides matching TRBD2. Germline values: CDR1 SGDLS, CDR2 YYNGEE. The CDR3 runs 14 residues. V was clipped by 4 bases and J by 7 bases; unmatched bases: 9. CDR3 sequence: CASSLDGGGVEQYF. CDR3 DNA: TGTGCCAGCAGCTTAGACGGCGGGGGGGTTGAGCAGTACTTC.

The sample holds many counts of this clonotype. The chain has TRBV20-1 and TRBJ1-2, with D perhaps TRBD1 (5 bases). Trimming stripped 5 bases from V and 5 bases from J, with 12 bases between. This CDR3 has 12 amino acids. Germline V gives CDR1 DFQATT, CDR2 SNEGSKA (reference sequence). The CDR3 coding sequence is TGCAGTGCTCAAAGACAGAGATATGGCTACACCTTC. Translated: CSAQRQRYGYTF.

This clonotype came up many times. V and J are TRBV6-1 and TRBJ1-1; the D gene is possibly TRBD1 (5 bases). CDR3 length equals 13 residues. Trimming left V 11 bases short and J 5 bases short, with 18 bases between. CDR1 and CDR2 (germline): MNHNS, SASEGT. CDR3 nucleotides: TGTGCCGGGACCTTAACTTTTCAAACTGAAGCTTTCTTT. It translates to CAGTLTFQTEAFF.